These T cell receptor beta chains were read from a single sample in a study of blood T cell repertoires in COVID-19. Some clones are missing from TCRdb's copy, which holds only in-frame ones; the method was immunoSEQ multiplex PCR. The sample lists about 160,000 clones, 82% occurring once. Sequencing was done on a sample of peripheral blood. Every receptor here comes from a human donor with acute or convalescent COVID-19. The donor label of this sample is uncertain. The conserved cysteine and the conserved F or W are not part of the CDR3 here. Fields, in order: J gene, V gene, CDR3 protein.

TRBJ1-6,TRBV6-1,ASSERPGDNSPLH
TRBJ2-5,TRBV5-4,ASSLGAQGGETQY
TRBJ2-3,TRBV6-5,ASSFGQFSRTDTQY
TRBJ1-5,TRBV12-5,ASGPPLAGGGQPQH
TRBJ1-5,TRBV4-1,ASSLRQGSGQPQH
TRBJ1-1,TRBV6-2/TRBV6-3,ASSYPWTGVEAF
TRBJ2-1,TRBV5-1,ASRVTSGGTISYNEQF
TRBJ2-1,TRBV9,ASSVGGTRGNEQF
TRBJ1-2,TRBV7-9,ASSLAGLRQAPYGYT
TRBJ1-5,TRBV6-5,ASSYREVEPQH
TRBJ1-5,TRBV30,AWSASDYSNQPQH
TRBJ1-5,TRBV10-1,ASSETAGQGPWPQH
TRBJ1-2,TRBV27,ASTKNRDRANYGYT
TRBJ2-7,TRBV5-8,ASSLGRGFRDEQY
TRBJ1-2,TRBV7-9,ASSLGTAPGYGYT
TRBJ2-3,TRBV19,ASSPFGRGDTQY
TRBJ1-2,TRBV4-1,ASSQLDMGFQNYGYT
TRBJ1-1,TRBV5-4,ASSNAGLGNTEAF
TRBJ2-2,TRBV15,ATSRAGGRSTGELF
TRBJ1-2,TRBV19,ASSRPQGGGYT
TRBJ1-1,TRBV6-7,ASSPTGATNTEAF
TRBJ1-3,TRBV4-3,ASSPKMAQSSGNTIY
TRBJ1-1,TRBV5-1,ASSLDPRNSWTEAF